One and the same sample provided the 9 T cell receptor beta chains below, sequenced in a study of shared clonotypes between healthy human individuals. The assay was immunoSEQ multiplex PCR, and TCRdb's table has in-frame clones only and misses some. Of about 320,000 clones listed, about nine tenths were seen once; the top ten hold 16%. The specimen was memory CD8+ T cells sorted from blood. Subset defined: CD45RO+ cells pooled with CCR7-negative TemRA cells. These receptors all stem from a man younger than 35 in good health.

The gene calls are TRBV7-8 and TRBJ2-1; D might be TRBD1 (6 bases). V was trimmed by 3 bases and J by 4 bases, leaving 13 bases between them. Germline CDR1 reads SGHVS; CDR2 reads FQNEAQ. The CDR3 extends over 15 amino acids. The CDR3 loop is CASSFVAGDYNEQFF. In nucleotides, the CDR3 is TGTGCCAGCAGCTTTGTGGCAGGGGATTACAATGAGCAGTTCTTC. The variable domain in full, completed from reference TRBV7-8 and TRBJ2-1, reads GAGVSQSPRYKVAKRGQDVALRCDPISGHVSLFWYQQALGQGPEFLTYFQNEAQLDKSGLPSDRFFAERPEGSVSTLKIQRTQQEDSAVYLCASSFVAGDYNEQFFGPGTRLTVL.

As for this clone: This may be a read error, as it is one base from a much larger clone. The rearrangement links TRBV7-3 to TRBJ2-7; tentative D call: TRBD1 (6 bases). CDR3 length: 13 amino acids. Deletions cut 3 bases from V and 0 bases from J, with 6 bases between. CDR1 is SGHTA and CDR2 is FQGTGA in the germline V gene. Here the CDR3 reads CASSLDSSYEQYF. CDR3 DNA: TGTGCCAGCAGCTTGGACAGCTCCTACGAGCAGTACTTC.

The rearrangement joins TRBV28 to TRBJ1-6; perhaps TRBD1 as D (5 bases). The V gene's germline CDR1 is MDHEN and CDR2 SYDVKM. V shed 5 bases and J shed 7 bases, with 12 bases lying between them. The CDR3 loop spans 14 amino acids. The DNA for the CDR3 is TGTGCCAGCAGTCCCCGAGGGGTCAATTCACCCCTCCACTTT. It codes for CASSPRGVNSPLHF. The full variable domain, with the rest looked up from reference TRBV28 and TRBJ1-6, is DVKVTQSSRYLVKRTGEKVFLECVQDMDHENMFWYRQDPGLGLRLIYFSYDVKMKEKGDIPEGYSVSREKKERFSLILESASTNQTSMYLCASSPRGVNSPLHFGNGTRLTVT.

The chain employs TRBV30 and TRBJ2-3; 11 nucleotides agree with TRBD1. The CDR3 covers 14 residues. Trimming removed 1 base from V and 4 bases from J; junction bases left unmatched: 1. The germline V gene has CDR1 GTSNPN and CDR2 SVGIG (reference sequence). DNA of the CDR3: TGTGCCTGGAGTGCGGGACAGGGGGCAGATACGCAGTATTTT. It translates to CAWSAGQGADTQYF.

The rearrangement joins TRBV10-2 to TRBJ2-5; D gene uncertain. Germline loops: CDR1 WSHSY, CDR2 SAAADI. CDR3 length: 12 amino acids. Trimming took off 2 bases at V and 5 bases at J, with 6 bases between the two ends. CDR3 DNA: TGCGCCAGCAGTGAGCCCCTGGAGACCCAGTACTTC. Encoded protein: CASSEPLETQYF.

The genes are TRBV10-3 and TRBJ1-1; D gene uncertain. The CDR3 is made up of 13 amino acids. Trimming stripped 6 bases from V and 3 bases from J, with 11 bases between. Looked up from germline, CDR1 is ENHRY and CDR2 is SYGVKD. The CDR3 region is CAISLTRDTEAFF. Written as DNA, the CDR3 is TGTGCCATCAGCCTTACGAGAGACACTGAAGCTTTCTTT.

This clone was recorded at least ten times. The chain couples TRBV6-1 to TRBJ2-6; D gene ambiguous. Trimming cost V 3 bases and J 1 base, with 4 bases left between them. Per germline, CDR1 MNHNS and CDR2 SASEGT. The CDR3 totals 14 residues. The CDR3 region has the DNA TGTGCCAGCAGTGAGGGGTCTGGGGCCAACGTCCTGACTTTC. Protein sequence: CASSEGSGANVLTF.

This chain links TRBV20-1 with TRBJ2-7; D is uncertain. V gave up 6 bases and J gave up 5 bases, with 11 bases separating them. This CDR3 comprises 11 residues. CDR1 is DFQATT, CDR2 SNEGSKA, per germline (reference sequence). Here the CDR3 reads CSAYHGNEQYF. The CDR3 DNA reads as TGCAGTGCGTATCATGGTAACGAGCAGTACTTC.

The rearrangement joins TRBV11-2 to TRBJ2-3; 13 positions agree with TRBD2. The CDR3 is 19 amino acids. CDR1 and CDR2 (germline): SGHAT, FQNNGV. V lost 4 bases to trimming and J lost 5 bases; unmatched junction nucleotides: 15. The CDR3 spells CASSYSSGTSGAWGDTQYF. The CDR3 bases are TGTGCCAGCAGCTACTCCAGCGGGACTAGCGGGGCCTGGGGAGATACGCAGTATTTT.